The clone carrying this TCR beta chain has only a few counts. The target antigen is unknown. The record originates from a study of response to subunit inactivated influenza vaccine. Study outcomes and limitations: New T cells are recruited in small numbers by each seasonal influenza vaccination, according to the authors' suggestion.

Via MiXCR, TCRdb re-called the RT-PCR reads, giving one row per CDR3 protein. The repertoire has under 800,000 distinct CDR3 sequences, 11% to 15% of them found once; the top ten carry 6.5% to 8.5%. Germline V CDR1 and CDR2: SGHVS, FQNEAQ. Germline trimming cut 1 base from V and 3 bases from J; bases unmatched to any gene: 5. The CDR3 length is 15 residues. The sequencing used PBMCs from blood, collected 14 to 15 days before vaccination. The chain joins TRBV7-8 to TRBJ2-7, with TRBD1 matching over 8 bases. The sequence was collected from a man in his fifties who received an inactivated influenza vaccine. This chain's CDR3 is CASSLGWTGIYEQYF. DNA for the CDR3: TGTGCCAGCAGCTTAGGGTGGACAGGGATCTACGAGCAGTACTTC.